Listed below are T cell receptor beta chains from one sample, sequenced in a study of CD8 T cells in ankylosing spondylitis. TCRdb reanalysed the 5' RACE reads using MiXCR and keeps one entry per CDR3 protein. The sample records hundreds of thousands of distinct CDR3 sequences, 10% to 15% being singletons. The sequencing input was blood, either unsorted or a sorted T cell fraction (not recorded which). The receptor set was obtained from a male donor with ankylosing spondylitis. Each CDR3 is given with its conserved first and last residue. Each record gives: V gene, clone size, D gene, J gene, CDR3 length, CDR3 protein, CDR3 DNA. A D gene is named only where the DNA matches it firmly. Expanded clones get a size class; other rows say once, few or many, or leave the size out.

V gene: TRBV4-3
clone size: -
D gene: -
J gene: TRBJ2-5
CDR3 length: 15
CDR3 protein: CASSQYSSHGETQYF
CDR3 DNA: TGCGCCAGCAGCCAATACTCCTCCCATGGGGAGACCCAGTACTTC

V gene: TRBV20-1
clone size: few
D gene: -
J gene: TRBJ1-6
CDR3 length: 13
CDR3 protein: CSAPEFLGSPLHF
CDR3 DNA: TGCAGTGCTCCAGAATTTTTGGGTTCACCCCTCCACTTT

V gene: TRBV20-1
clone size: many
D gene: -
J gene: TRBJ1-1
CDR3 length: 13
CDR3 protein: CSALRGRGTEAFF
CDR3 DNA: TGCAGTGCTCTTCGGGGGCGAGGCACTGAAGCTTTCTTT

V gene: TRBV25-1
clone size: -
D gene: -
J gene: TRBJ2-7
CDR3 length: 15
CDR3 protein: CASSRTWAAVGEQYF
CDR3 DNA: TGTGCCAGCAGTCGAACATGGGCCGCGGTGGGGGAGCAGTACTTC

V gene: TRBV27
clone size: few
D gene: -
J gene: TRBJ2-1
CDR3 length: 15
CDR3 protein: CASSSPGTTYNEQFF
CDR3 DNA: TGTGCCAGCAGTTCACCGGGAACCACCTACAATGAGCAGTTCTTC

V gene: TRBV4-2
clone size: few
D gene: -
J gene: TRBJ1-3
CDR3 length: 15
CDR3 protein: CASSQEGNPGNTIYF
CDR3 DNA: TGTGCCAGCAGCCAAGAAGGGAACCCTGGAAACACCATATATTTT

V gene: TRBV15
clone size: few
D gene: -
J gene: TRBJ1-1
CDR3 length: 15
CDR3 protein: CATSRDNWGNTEAFF
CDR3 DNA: TGTGCCACCAGCAGAGATAACTGGGGGAACACTGAAGCTTTCTTT

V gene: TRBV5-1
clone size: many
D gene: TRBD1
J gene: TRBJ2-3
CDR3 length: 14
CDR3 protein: CASSWDSLRDTQYF
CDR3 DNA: TGCGCCAGCAGCTGGGACAGCCTACGGGATACGCAGTATTTT

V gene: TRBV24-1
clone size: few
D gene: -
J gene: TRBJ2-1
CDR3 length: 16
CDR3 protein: CATSDPRTRPPSEQFF
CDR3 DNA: TGTGCCACCAGTGATCCACGAACCAGACCCCCAAGTGAGCAGTTCTTC

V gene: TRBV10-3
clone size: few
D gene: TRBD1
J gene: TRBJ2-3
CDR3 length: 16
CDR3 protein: CAISGTGQNSPDTQYF
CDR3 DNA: TGTGCCATCAGTGGGACAGGACAGAACTCGCCAGATACGCAGTATTTT

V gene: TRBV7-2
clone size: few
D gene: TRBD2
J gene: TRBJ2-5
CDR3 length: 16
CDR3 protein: CASSLGTSGGRETQYF
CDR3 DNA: TGTGCCAGCAGCTTAGGGACTAGCGGGGGTCGCGAGACCCAGTACTTC

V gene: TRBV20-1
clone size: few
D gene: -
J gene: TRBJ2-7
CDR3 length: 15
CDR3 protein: CSAQTTGKGSYEQYF
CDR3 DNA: TGCAGTGCCCAGACTACAGGTAAAGGTTCCTACGAGCAGTACTTC

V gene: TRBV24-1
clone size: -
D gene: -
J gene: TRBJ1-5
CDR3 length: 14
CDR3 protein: CATSVRGANQPQHF
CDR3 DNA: TGTGCCACCAGTGTGCGGGGGGCCAATCAGCCCCAGCATTTT

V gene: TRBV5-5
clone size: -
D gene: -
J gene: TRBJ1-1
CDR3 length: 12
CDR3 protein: CASSFTVSEAFF
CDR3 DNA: TGTGCCAGCAGCTTTACGGTATCCGAAGCTTTCTTT

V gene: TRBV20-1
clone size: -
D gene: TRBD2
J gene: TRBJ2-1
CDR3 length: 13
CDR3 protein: CSAPTSGNNEQFF
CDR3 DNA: TGCAGTGCCCCGACTAGCGGAAACAATGAGCAGTTCTTC

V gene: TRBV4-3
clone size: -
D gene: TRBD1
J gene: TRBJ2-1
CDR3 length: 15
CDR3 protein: CASSQDHDRGNEQFF
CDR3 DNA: TGCGCCAGCAGCCAAGATCATGACAGGGGAAATGAGCAGTTCTTC